A selection of T cell receptor beta chains follows, all from one sample in a study of human T cells and chemical hapten exposure. TCRdb reanalysed the RACE reads using MiXCR and keeps one entry per CDR3 protein. Of roughly 94,000 distinct CDR3 sequences in the sample, 9.3% were seen once. The sample consisted of whole blood, taken in connection with sensitization to the hapten diphenylcyclopropenone (DPC). These receptors were obtained from a woman aged 40 to 55 with alopecia areata. Some clones in this sample may be carry-over from other donors' samples. Both conserved end residues are part of each CDR3. Fields, in order: D gene, J gene, V gene, clone size, CDR3 DNA, CDR3 protein. D genes are given only for firm matches. Some rows mark clone size as missing; the rest say once, few, many or name a class of expanded clone.

TRBD2 TRBJ2-7 TRBV18 few TGTGCCAGCTCACCGGGACTAGCGTCCTACGAGCAGTACTTC CASSPGLASYEQYF
TRBD2 TRBJ2-7 TRBV2 few TGTGCCAGCAGGGGACCGACTAGCGGTTCCTACGAGCAGTACTTC CASRGPTSGSYEQYF
TRBD2 TRBJ2-1 TRBV6-1 many TGTGCCAGCAGTGAAGCCCGGACTAGCGGGAGGGAACTAGACAATGAGCAGTTCTTC CASSEARTSGRELDNEQFF
TRBD1 TRBJ1-2 TRBV5-4 - TGTGCCAGCAGTTCCGGACAGGGGGCTTCTAACTATGGCTACACCTTC CASSSGQGASNYGYTF
- TRBJ1-5 TRBV5-5 - TGTGCCAGCAGCCCGGGCTATAGCAATCAGCCCCAGCATTTT CASSPGYSNQPQHF
- TRBJ2-2 TRBV12-3/TRBV12-4 - TGTGCCAGCAGTTTAGGGGAGCTGTTTTTT CASSLGELFF
- TRBJ2-1 TRBV7-8 - TGTGCCAGCAGCTTAGTAATAGGACAATCCACCCGAGACAATGAGCAGTTCTTC CASSLVIGQSTRDNEQFF
- TRBJ1-4 TRBV3-1 - TGTGCCAGCAGCCCCCGTGAGGCAACTAATGAAAAACTGTTTTTT CASSPREATNEKLFF
TRBD1 TRBJ2-7 TRBV6-5 few TGTGCCAGCAGTTACTCATATTCTGACAGGGGCTACGAGCAGTACTTC CASSYSYSDRGYEQYF
TRBD2 TRBJ2-1 TRBV28 many TGTGCCAGCAGCCGCGGGACTAGCGCCTACAATGAGCAGTTCTTC CASSRGTSAYNEQFF
- TRBJ2-7 TRBV5-5 - TGTGCCAGCAGCCCAGGGACGGCCACCTACGAGCAGTACTTC CASSPGTATYEQYF
- TRBJ2-5 TRBV7-8 few TGTGCCAGCAGCTTATATCGCACTGACAGGTCACAAGAGACCCAGTACTTC CASSLYRTDRSQETQYF
- TRBJ1-4 TRBV4-3 few TGCGCCAGCAGCCAAAATCTGTTACAAGAAAATGAAAAACTGTTTTTT CASSQNLLQENEKLFF
- TRBJ1-4 TRBV28 many TGTGCCAGCTCCGGTGGGGGGGCGAGGGAAAAACTGTTTTTT CASSGGGAREKLFF
- TRBJ1-2 TRBV12-3/TRBV12-4 few TGTGCCAGCAGTTTCGGTAAATCCTATGGCTACACCTTC CASSFGKSYGYTF
- TRBJ1-2 TRBV7-2 few TGTGCCAGCAGCTTAGCGGGCGGTGGGCAGACTGCCGGATACACCTTC CASSLAGGGQTAGYTF
TRBD1 TRBJ1-1 TRBV6-2/TRBV6-3 many TGTGCCAGCGCAGGGGGCGTCACTGAAGCTTTCTTT CASAGGVTEAFF
- TRBJ2-3 TRBV7-2 few TGTGCCAGCAGCCCAAATAGGGTGGGCACAGATACGCAGTATTTT CASSPNRVGTDTQYF
- TRBJ1-1 TRBV7-2 - TGTGCCAGCAGCTTAGGCAGGGCAAGGACTGAAGCTTTCTTT CASSLGRARTEAFF
TRBD2 TRBJ2-3 TRBV29-1 - TGCAGCGTTGATCTAGCGGGAGAACCTAGCACAGATACGCAGTATTTT CSVDLAGEPSTDTQYF
- TRBJ1-2 TRBV28 many TGTGCCAGCAGTTCTGGGACGGTCACCTATGGCTACACCTTC CASSSGTVTYGYTF
- TRBJ2-2 TRBV5-1 few TGCGCCAGCAGTACGGGAGACCCCTTCCTATCCGGGGAGCTGTTTTTT CASSTGDPFLSGELFF
TRBD1 TRBJ2-3 TRBV14 - TGTGCCAGCAGCCGGGACAGGGACACTACAGATACGCAGTATTTT CASSRDRDTTDTQYF
- TRBJ2-6 TRBV11-2 many TGTGCCAGCAGCTTAGAACCCGGATACTCTGGGGCCAACGTCCTGACTTTC CASSLEPGYSGANVLTF
- TRBJ2-1 TRBV6-5 - TGTGCCAGCAGTCCCTCAACACCCTATTATGAGCAGTTCTTC CASSPSTPYYEQFF
TRBD1 TRBJ2-7 TRBV7-9 few TGTGCCAGCAGCTCCGGGACAGGGGTCACGCTCCTCTACGAGCAGTACTTC CASSSGTGVTLLYEQYF
- TRBJ2-2 TRBV12-3/TRBV12-4 many TGTGCCAGCAGTTTAACACGCACCGGGGAGCTGTTTTTT CASSLTRTGELFF
TRBD1 TRBJ2-7 TRBV10-2 many TGCGCCAGCATGCCGGACAGGGGGACGTCGGAGCAGTACTTC CASMPDRGTSEQYF
TRBD1 TRBJ2-1 TRBV9 many TGTGCCAGCAGCGTAGGGGACAGACGCAATGAGCAGTTCTTC CASSVGDRRNEQFF
TRBD1 TRBJ2-1 TRBV20-1 many TGCAGTGCTAGAGATTTGTTCTGGACAGGGGGCAATGAGCAGTTCTTC CSARDLFWTGGNEQFF
- TRBJ1-3 TRBV3-1 many TGTGCCAGCAGCCCGACCAACCGGGCCCTCTCTGGAAACACCATATATTTT CASSPTNRALSGNTIYF
- TRBJ2-7 TRBV6-2/TRBV6-3 many TGTGCCAGCAGTCCTACGGGTTCCTTCTACGAGCAGTACTTC CASSPTGSFYEQYF
- TRBJ2-7 TRBV18 - TGTGCCAGCTCACCTCGCGGTCCCCCCGAAGAGCAGTACTTC CASSPRGPPEEQYF
- TRBJ2-7 TRBV20-1 many TGCAGTGCTAGAGGAGTGGGTCGACAGAACTCCTACGAGCAGTACTTC CSARGVGRQNSYEQYF
- TRBJ2-1 TRBV9 many TGTGCCAGCAGCGTAGCAGGTTCTTACAATGAGCAGTTCTTC CASSVAGSYNEQFF
- TRBJ1-6 TRBV15 - TGTGCCACCAGCAGAGATGTCAGCTCCTTCTCCTATAATTCACCCCTCCACTTT CATSRDVSSFSYNSPLHF
- TRBJ2-7 TRBV27 few TGTGCCAGCAGTTCTATTGTATCTCCTAGATACGAGCAGTACTTC CASSSIVSPRYEQYF
- TRBJ1-1 TRBV30 few TGTGCCTGCAAAGTGGGATTTATCACTGAAGCTTTCTTT CACKVGFITEAFF
TRBD1 TRBJ1-1 TRBV29-1 few TGCAGCGTTGAACGGCACAGGGGACGGGGAAACACTGAAGCTTTCTTT CSVERHRGRGNTEAFF
TRBD1 TRBJ1-3 TRBV4-1 - TGCGCCAGCAGCCAAGTGCAGGGGGCCTTTGGAAACACCATATATTTT CASSQVQGAFGNTIYF
- TRBJ1-6 TRBV15 many TGTGCCACCAGCAGAGTGGGCAGTGTCAGTGCCCTCCACTTT CATSRVGSVSALHF
- TRBJ2-2 TRBV20-1 many TGCAGTGCCAGGGCTCCGAACACCGGGGAGCTGTTTTTT CSARAPNTGELFF
TRBD1 TRBJ2-1 TRBV28 - TGTGCCAGCAGAGACAGGGGGTCTGTTGATGAGCAGTTCTTC CASRDRGSVDEQFF
TRBD1 TRBJ1-2 TRBV12-3/TRBV12-4 - TGTGCCAGCAGTTCCCTCAGGGGGCGTGGAGGCTACACCTTC CASSSLRGRGGYTF
- TRBJ2-7 TRBV12-3/TRBV12-4 few TGTGCCAGCAGTTTTTATGGCTACGAGCAGTACTTC CASSFYGYEQYF
- TRBJ2-1 TRBV24-1 many TGTGCCACCAGCGAAAGCTCCTACAATGAGCAGTTCTTC CATSESSYNEQFF
TRBD1 TRBJ2-5 TRBV10-3 - TGTGCCATCGCCGCAGGGGGCCTGCAAGAGACCCAGTACTTC CAIAAGGLQETQYF
TRBD1 TRBJ2-1 TRBV7-9 few TGTGCCAGCTCGGTACCAGGGGGTATTAACAATGAGCAGTTCTTC CASSVPGGINNEQFF
- TRBJ2-3 TRBV7-2 - TGTGCCAGCAGCTTCTCTGGCACAGATACGCAGTATTTT CASSFSGTDTQYF